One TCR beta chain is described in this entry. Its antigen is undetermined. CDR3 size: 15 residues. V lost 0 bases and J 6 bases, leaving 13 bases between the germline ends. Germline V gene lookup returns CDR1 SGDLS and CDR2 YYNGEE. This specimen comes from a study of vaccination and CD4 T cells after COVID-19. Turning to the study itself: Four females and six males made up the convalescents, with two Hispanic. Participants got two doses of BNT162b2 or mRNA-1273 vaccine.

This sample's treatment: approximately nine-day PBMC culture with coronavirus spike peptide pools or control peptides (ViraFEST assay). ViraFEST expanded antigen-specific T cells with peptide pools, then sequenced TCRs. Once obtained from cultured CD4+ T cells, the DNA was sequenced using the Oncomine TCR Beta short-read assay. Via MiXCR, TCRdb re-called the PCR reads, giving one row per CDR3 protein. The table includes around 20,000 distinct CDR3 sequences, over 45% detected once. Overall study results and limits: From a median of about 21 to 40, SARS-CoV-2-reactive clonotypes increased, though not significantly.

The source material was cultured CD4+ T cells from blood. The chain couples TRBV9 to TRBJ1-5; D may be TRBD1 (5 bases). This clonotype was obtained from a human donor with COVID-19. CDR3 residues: CASSVGGGTIQPQHF. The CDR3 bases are TGTGCCAGCAGCGTAGGAGGAGGGACGATTCAGCCCCAGCATTTT.